The rows below give T cell receptor beta chains drawn from one sample of a study of blood T cells in healthy people across ages. TCRdb ran MiXCR on the 5' RACE reads and lists one entry per CDR3 protein. Of some 640,000 distinct CDR3 sequences listed, around 31% are singletons. The specimen sequenced was blood. The receptor set was obtained from a woman aged 80 or older in good health. Both conserved end residues are part of each CDR3. Fields, in order: D gene, V gene, clone size, J gene, CDR3 DNA, CDR3 protein. A D gene is named only where the DNA matches it firmly. Expanded clones are given a class, and other clones once, few, many or no size at all.

d_gene: NA
v_gene: TRBV14
abundance: NA
j_gene: TRBJ2-2
CDR3nt: TGTGCCAGCAGCCAAGACCAGGGCGGGGAGCTGTTTTTT
CDR3aa: CASSQDQGGELFF

d_gene: TRBD1
v_gene: TRBV30
abundance: once
j_gene: TRBJ2-7
CDR3nt: TGTGCCTGCGGCCGGGACAGACAAAGCTACGAGCAGTACTTC
CDR3aa: CACGRDRQSYEQYF

d_gene: NA
v_gene: TRBV5-5
abundance: many
j_gene: TRBJ2-7
CDR3nt: TGTGCCAGCAGCTCGACGTCCCTGGGTCGTCGGGAGCAGTACTTC
CDR3aa: CASSSTSLGRREQYF

d_gene: TRBD1
v_gene: TRBV5-5
abundance: many
j_gene: TRBJ1-2
CDR3nt: TGTGCCAGCAGCCAAGGACAGGGGTGGGGCTACACCTTC
CDR3aa: CASSQGQGWGYTF

d_gene: TRBD1
v_gene: TRBV12-3/TRBV12-4
abundance: many
j_gene: TRBJ2-3
CDR3nt: TGTGCCAGCAGTTTGCAGGGGGCAAGAGCAGATACGCAGTATTTT
CDR3aa: CASSLQGARADTQYF

d_gene: NA
v_gene: TRBV20-1
abundance: many
j_gene: TRBJ2-7
CDR3nt: TGCAGTGCTAGGCACGGAGGGGGCGGCTCCTACGAGCAGTACTTC
CDR3aa: CSARHGGGGSYEQYF

d_gene: TRBD1
v_gene: TRBV11-2
abundance: NA
j_gene: TRBJ1-5
CDR3nt: TGTGCCAGCAGCTACGCAGGGGGATACAATCAGCCCCAGCATTTT
CDR3aa: CASSYAGGYNQPQHF

d_gene: TRBD1
v_gene: TRBV5-6
abundance: few
j_gene: TRBJ2-7
CDR3nt: TGTGCCAGCAGCTTGCAAAGGGACAGGGACGACTTC
CDR3aa: CASSLQRDRDDF

d_gene: NA
v_gene: TRBV9
abundance: NA
j_gene: TRBJ1-2
CDR3nt: TGTGCCAGCAGCGTAGAATACGGCGGACTCTATGGCTACACCTTC
CDR3aa: CASSVEYGGLYGYTF

d_gene: NA
v_gene: TRBV24-1
abundance: NA
j_gene: TRBJ2-3
CDR3nt: TGTGCCACCAGTGATGCTGGGGGCACAGATACGCAGTATTTT
CDR3aa: CATSDAGGTDTQYF

d_gene: NA
v_gene: TRBV4-1
abundance: many
j_gene: TRBJ2-3
CDR3nt: TGCGCCAGCAGCCAAGAAGGGCCGGATACGCAGTATTTT
CDR3aa: CASSQEGPDTQYF

d_gene: TRBD1
v_gene: TRBV28
abundance: many
j_gene: TRBJ1-4
CDR3nt: TGTGCCAGCAGGGACAGGGATGCAACTAATGAAAAACTGTTTTTT
CDR3aa: CASRDRDATNEKLFF

d_gene: TRBD2
v_gene: TRBV20-1
abundance: few
j_gene: TRBJ2-2
CDR3nt: TGCAGTGCTAGCCGACTAGCGGGAGGCACCGGGGAGCTGTTTTTT
CDR3aa: CSASRLAGGTGELFF

d_gene: TRBD2
v_gene: TRBV7-3
abundance: NA
j_gene: TRBJ2-5
CDR3nt: TGTGCCAGCAACTCTTTAGCGGGGGGGGCTGAGCAGTACTTC
CDR3aa: CASNSLAGGAEQYF

d_gene: TRBD1
v_gene: TRBV4-2
abundance: NA
j_gene: TRBJ2-3
CDR3nt: TGTGCCGGCAGCCAAGGCCCGGGACAGGGAACAGACACGCAGTATTTT
CDR3aa: CAGSQGPGQGTDTQYF

d_gene: TRBD2
v_gene: TRBV6-6
abundance: many
j_gene: TRBJ2-5
CDR3nt: TGTGCCAGCAGTTTGGCGGGGGTCCAAGAGACCCAGTACTTC
CDR3aa: CASSLAGVQETQYF

d_gene: TRBD1
v_gene: TRBV4-1
abundance: NA
j_gene: TRBJ2-2
CDR3nt: TGCGCCAGCAGCCATCCCCGGACAGGGCGGACCGGGGAGCTGTTTTTT
CDR3aa: CASSHPRTGRTGELFF

d_gene: TRBD1
v_gene: TRBV27
abundance: many
j_gene: TRBJ2-7
CDR3nt: TGTGCCAGCAGTTTGACAGGGTTCTCCTACGAGCAGTACTTC
CDR3aa: CASSLTGFSYEQYF

d_gene: TRBD2
v_gene: TRBV7-7
abundance: many
j_gene: TRBJ2-5
CDR3nt: TGTGCCAGCAGCTTACTAGCGGGGGGTGTGGAGACCCAGTACTTC
CDR3aa: CASSLLAGGVETQYF

d_gene: TRBD1
v_gene: TRBV6-6
abundance: many
j_gene: TRBJ1-2
CDR3nt: TGTGCCAGCATCCCGGACAGGAGGTATGGCTACACCTTC
CDR3aa: CASIPDRRYGYTF

d_gene: TRBD1
v_gene: TRBV13
abundance: many
j_gene: TRBJ2-5
CDR3nt: TGTGCCAGCAGGCTGGCCGGGACAGAAGAGACCCAGTACTTC
CDR3aa: CASRLAGTEETQYF

d_gene: TRBD1
v_gene: TRBV7-8
abundance: NA
j_gene: TRBJ2-1
CDR3nt: TGTGCCAGCAGCTTAGGAGCAGGGGGCAGTCCCAATGAGCAGTTCTTC
CDR3aa: CASSLGAGGSPNEQFF

d_gene: NA
v_gene: TRBV7-3
abundance: many
j_gene: TRBJ1-2
CDR3nt: TGTGCCAGCAGCTTAATTCGGTCCGGTGCCGGGGGGTTTTATGGCTACACCTTC
CDR3aa: CASSLIRSGAGGFYGYTF

d_gene: NA
v_gene: TRBV4-1
abundance: few
j_gene: TRBJ1-6
CDR3nt: TGCGCCAGCAGCCAAGATCTGGGGAGCGGGTATAATTCACCCCTCCACTTT
CDR3aa: CASSQDLGSGYNSPLHF

d_gene: NA
v_gene: TRBV20-1
abundance: many
j_gene: TRBJ2-5
CDR3nt: TGCAGTGCGGACGCGGGGTTCCAAGAGACCCAGTACTTC
CDR3aa: CSADAGFQETQYF

d_gene: TRBD2
v_gene: TRBV12-3/TRBV12-4
abundance: NA
j_gene: TRBJ2-7
CDR3nt: TGTGCCAGCAGTTTCAAAGCGGGGGGCGGGGGCTATGAGCAGTACTTC
CDR3aa: CASSFKAGGGGYEQYF

d_gene: NA
v_gene: TRBV5-6
abundance: many
j_gene: TRBJ2-7
CDR3nt: TGTGCCAGCAGCTTCCCCGCTTCCAACGAGCAGTACTTC
CDR3aa: CASSFPASNEQYF

d_gene: NA
v_gene: TRBV20-1
abundance: NA
j_gene: TRBJ1-1
CDR3nt: TGCAGTGCTAGAGATCGGGCCTGGGAGACTGAAGCTTTCTTT
CDR3aa: CSARDRAWETEAFF

d_gene: NA
v_gene: TRBV28
abundance: few
j_gene: TRBJ1-2
CDR3nt: TGTGCCAGCAGCGGGGACGCCCTTTGGGGCTACACCTTC
CDR3aa: CASSGDALWGYTF

d_gene: NA
v_gene: TRBV3-1
abundance: NA
j_gene: TRBJ1-3
CDR3nt: TGTGCCAGCAGCCAAGATCTGACCGGGGGAAACACCATATATTTT
CDR3aa: CASSQDLTGGNTIYF

d_gene: TRBD1
v_gene: TRBV28
abundance: few
j_gene: TRBJ1-5
CDR3nt: TGTGCCAGCAGTCACACGGGACAGCTTAATCAGCCCCAGCATTTT
CDR3aa: CASSHTGQLNQPQHF

d_gene: NA
v_gene: TRBV5-1
abundance: NA
j_gene: TRBJ2-1
CDR3nt: TGCGCCAGCAGCTTGGAGGCTTTAGGGACCGGGGTGGATGAGCAGTTCTTC
CDR3aa: CASSLEALGTGVDEQFF

d_gene: TRBD1
v_gene: TRBV9
abundance: NA
j_gene: TRBJ2-6
CDR3nt: TGTGCCAGCAGCGTAGGACAGGGAGCTGGGGCCAACGTCCTGACTTTC
CDR3aa: CASSVGQGAGANVLTF

d_gene: NA
v_gene: TRBV29-1
abundance: NA
j_gene: TRBJ2-5
CDR3nt: TGCAGCGTTGAAGATGCGAACCTTGGGTACTTC
CDR3aa: CSVEDANLGYF

d_gene: NA
v_gene: TRBV12-3/TRBV12-4
abundance: once
j_gene: TRBJ2-3
CDR3nt: TGTGCCAGCAGGCGGGTGGTGAGCGCAGATGTGCAGTATTTT
CDR3aa: CASRRVVSADVQYF

d_gene: TRBD2
v_gene: TRBV7-2
abundance: many
j_gene: TRBJ2-5
CDR3nt: TGTGCCAGCAGTCGGGGGGGCATTGAGACCCAGTACTTC
CDR3aa: CASSRGGIETQYF

d_gene: TRBD1
v_gene: TRBV6-5
abundance: many
j_gene: TRBJ2-1
CDR3nt: TGTGCCAGCAGTAGACAGGGGTTCAACAATGAGCAGTTCTTC
CDR3aa: CASSRQGFNNEQFF

d_gene: NA
v_gene: TRBV5-1
abundance: few
j_gene: TRBJ2-6
CDR3nt: TGCGCCAGCAGCCAGGACAGAGCTCTGGTTTGGGGGGCCAACGTCCTGACTTTC
CDR3aa: CASSQDRALVWGANVLTF

d_gene: NA
v_gene: TRBV9
abundance: NA
j_gene: TRBJ2-7
CDR3nt: TGTGCCAGCAGCGTAGGCGGGGGCGTCCACAATGAGCAGTACTTC
CDR3aa: CASSVGGGVHNEQYF

d_gene: TRBD2
v_gene: TRBV29-1
abundance: NA
j_gene: TRBJ2-4
CDR3nt: TGCAGCGTTCAATCTAGACCCGGGACTAGGTCCGACATTCAGTACTTC
CDR3aa: CSVQSRPGTRSDIQYF

d_gene: NA
v_gene: TRBV7-2
abundance: few
j_gene: TRBJ1-5
CDR3nt: TGTGCCAGCGGACGTCCCAGTGGGCCCCAGCATTTT
CDR3aa: CASGRPSGPQHF

d_gene: NA
v_gene: TRBV5-6
abundance: few
j_gene: TRBJ1-1
CDR3nt: TGTGCCAGCAGCTTGGTGTCAGCGAACACTGAAGCTTTCTTT
CDR3aa: CASSLVSANTEAFF

d_gene: NA
v_gene: TRBV3-1
abundance: many
j_gene: TRBJ2-5
CDR3nt: TGTGCCAGCAGCCAAGAACGGCCAACCAGAGGGGAGACCCAGTACTTC
CDR3aa: CASSQERPTRGETQYF

d_gene: NA
v_gene: TRBV18
abundance: many
j_gene: TRBJ2-3
CDR3nt: TGTGCCAGCTCACCACTCGAGGGGGGTTTCACAGATACGCAGTATTTT
CDR3aa: CASSPLEGGFTDTQYF

d_gene: NA
v_gene: TRBV3-1
abundance: NA
j_gene: TRBJ1-4
CDR3nt: TGTGCCAGCAGCCACGCCGGGGGGCGGAATGAAAAACTGTTTTTT
CDR3aa: CASSHAGGRNEKLFF

d_gene: NA
v_gene: TRBV6-6
abundance: NA
j_gene: TRBJ1-2
CDR3nt: TGTGCCAGCAGTCACTCGACCTCTGGTGGTGGCTACACCTTC
CDR3aa: CASSHSTSGGGYTF

d_gene: NA
v_gene: TRBV6-2/TRBV6-3
abundance: NA
j_gene: TRBJ1-2
CDR3nt: TGTGCCAGCAGGTTCGGAAGGAACTATGGCTACACCTTC
CDR3aa: CASRFGRNYGYTF

d_gene: NA
v_gene: TRBV18
abundance: many
j_gene: TRBJ1-1
CDR3nt: TGTGCCAGCTCAGCCGGGACACTTGAAGCTTTCTTT
CDR3aa: CASSAGTLEAFF

d_gene: NA
v_gene: TRBV7-2
abundance: many
j_gene: TRBJ2-5
CDR3nt: TGTGCCAGCAGCCCAGGGAAATTACTAGTTTTGGAGACCCAGTACTTC
CDR3aa: CASSPGKLLVLETQYF

d_gene: TRBD1
v_gene: TRBV20-1
abundance: NA
j_gene: TRBJ2-2
CDR3nt: TGCAGTGCCTCCCTAAGGGACAGGGGATTGGCCGGGGAGCTGTTTTTT
CDR3aa: CSASLRDRGLAGELFF

d_gene: TRBD2
v_gene: TRBV20-1
abundance: many
j_gene: TRBJ2-5
CDR3nt: TGCAGTGCTAGTTACCTAGCGGAAGAGACCCAGTACTTC
CDR3aa: CSASYLAEETQYF

d_gene: TRBD2
v_gene: TRBV7-2
abundance: few
j_gene: TRBJ2-5
CDR3nt: TGTGCCAGCAGCTTGCCGAGCGGGACTGGGGCAAATGAGCAGTACTTC
CDR3aa: CASSLPSGTGANEQYF

d_gene: NA
v_gene: TRBV20-1
abundance: NA
j_gene: TRBJ2-3
CDR3nt: TGCAGTGCTAGGGGCCGACCGGGTTCGACCACAGGTACGCAGTATTTT
CDR3aa: CSARGRPGSTTGTQYF

d_gene: NA
v_gene: TRBV6-5
abundance: few
j_gene: TRBJ1-1
CDR3nt: TGCGTTACTGGCAGGGCCACTGAAGCTTTCTTT
CDR3aa: CVTGRATEAFF

d_gene: NA
v_gene: TRBV7-2
abundance: many
j_gene: TRBJ2-3
CDR3nt: TGTGCCAGCACCCCCGGGCCCTGGAGCACAGATACGCAGTATTTT
CDR3aa: CASTPGPWSTDTQYF

d_gene: NA
v_gene: TRBV30
abundance: many
j_gene: TRBJ1-2
CDR3nt: TGTGCCTGGACCGGACAAACCGGCTCTGGCTACACCTTC
CDR3aa: CAWTGQTGSGYTF

d_gene: NA
v_gene: TRBV20-1
abundance: once
j_gene: TRBJ2-3
CDR3nt: TGCAGTGCAGCGGAAACTAGCACAGATACGCAGTATTTT
CDR3aa: CSAAETSTDTQYF

d_gene: NA
v_gene: TRBV11-2
abundance: NA
j_gene: TRBJ2-1
CDR3nt: TGCGCCAGCAGCCCGTTGGGGGAGACCCAGTTCTTC
CDR3aa: CASSPLGETQFF

d_gene: TRBD1
v_gene: TRBV7-9
abundance: many
j_gene: TRBJ2-7
CDR3nt: TGTGCCAGCAGCCAGCGGACAGGGGGCAAAAACGAGCAGTACTTC
CDR3aa: CASSQRTGGKNEQYF

d_gene: TRBD1
v_gene: TRBV20-1
abundance: few
j_gene: TRBJ1-5
CDR3nt: TGCAGTGCTGGAACAGGGGGGTCGGGCAATCAGCCCCAGCATTTT
CDR3aa: CSAGTGGSGNQPQHF